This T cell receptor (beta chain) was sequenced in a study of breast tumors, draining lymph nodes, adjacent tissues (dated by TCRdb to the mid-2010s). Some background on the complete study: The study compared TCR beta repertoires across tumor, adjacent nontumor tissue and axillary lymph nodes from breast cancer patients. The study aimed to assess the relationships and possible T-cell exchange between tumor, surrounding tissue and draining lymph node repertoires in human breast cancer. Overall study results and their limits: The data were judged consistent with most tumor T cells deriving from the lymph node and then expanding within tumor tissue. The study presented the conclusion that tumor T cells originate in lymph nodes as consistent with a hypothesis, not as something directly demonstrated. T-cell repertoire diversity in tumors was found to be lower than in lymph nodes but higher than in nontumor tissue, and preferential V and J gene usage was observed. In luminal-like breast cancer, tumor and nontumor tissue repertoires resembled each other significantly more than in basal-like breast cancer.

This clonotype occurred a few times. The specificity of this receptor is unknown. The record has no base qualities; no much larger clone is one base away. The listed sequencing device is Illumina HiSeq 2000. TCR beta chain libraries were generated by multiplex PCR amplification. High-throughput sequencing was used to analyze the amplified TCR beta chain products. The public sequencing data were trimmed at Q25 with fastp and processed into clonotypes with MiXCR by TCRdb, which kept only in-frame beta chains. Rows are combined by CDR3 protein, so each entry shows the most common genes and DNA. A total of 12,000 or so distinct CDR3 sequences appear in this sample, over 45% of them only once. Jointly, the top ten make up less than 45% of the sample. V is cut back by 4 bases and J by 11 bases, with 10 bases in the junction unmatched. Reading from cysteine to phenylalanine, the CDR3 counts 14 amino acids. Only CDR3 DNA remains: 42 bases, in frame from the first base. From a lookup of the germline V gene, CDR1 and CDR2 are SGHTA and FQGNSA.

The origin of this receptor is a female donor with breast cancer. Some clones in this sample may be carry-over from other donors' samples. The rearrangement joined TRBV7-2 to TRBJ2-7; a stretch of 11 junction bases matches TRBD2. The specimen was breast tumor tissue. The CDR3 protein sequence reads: CASSSGLAGEREYF. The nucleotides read TGTGCCAGCAGCTCCGGACTAGCGGGCGAGAGGGAGTACTTC.